This passage covers 10 T cell receptor beta chains from one sample sequenced in a study of blood T cell repertoires in COVID-19. Assay used: immunoSEQ multiplex PCR; TCRdb lists only in-frame clones, some missing. The sample includes roughly 240,000 clones, around 88% of them seen just once. The sequencing input was peripheral blood. These receptors were collected from a woman aged 80 or over with COVID-19, enrolled during active disease.

The rearrangement uses TRBV19 and TRBJ1-3, with D possibly TRBD1 on 5 matching bases. This CDR3 has 15 amino acids. The germline V gene encodes CDR1 LNHDA and CDR2 SQIVND (reference sequence). Trimming took 5 bases from V and 1 from J, leaving 12 bases between them. The CDR3 coding sequence is TGTGCCAGTAGTCCGACAGAGCTATCTGGAAACACCATATATTTT. Its translation: CASSPTELSGNTIYF.

The rearrangement uses TRBV5-4 and TRBJ1-2; D ambiguous. Trimming took 4 bases from V and 0 from J, leaving 13 bases between them. This CDR3 region has 15 residues. The germline V gene encodes CDR1 SGHNT and CDR2 YYREEE (reference sequence). CDR3 loop: CASSPRGGTNYGYTF. CDR3 coding DNA: TGTGCCAGCAGCCCCCGAGGCGGCACTAACTATGGCTACACCTTC.

This clone was recorded only once. This chain uses TRBV2 with TRBJ2-5; possible D gene TRBD1, 5 bases. Germline V lookup: CDR1 SNHLY, CDR2 FYNNEI. V dropped 4 bases and J dropped 1 base, with 7 bases sitting between them. The CDR3 is 13 residues long. The CDR3 coding sequence is TGTGCCAGCAGTGCGCAGGGCCAAGAGACCCAGTACTTC. Translation: CASSAQGQETQYF.

The chain has TRBV28 and TRBJ1-6, with TRBD1 matching over 8 bases. Looked up from germline, CDR1 is MDHEN and CDR2 is SYDVKM. The V segment lost 5 bases and the J segment 5 bases; nucleotides outside the gene matches: 8. The CDR3 extends over 16 amino acids. CDR3 sequence: CASSQEQGVNNSPLHF. CDR3 coding DNA: TGTGCCAGCAGTCAAGAACAGGGGGTAAATAATTCACCCCTCCACTTT. Full variable domain (rest looked up from reference TRBV28 and TRBJ1-6): DVKVTQSSRYLVKRTGEKVFLECVQDMDHENMFWYRQDPGLGLRLIYFSYDVKMKEKGDIPEGYSVSREKKERFSLILESASTNQTSMYLCASSQEQGVNNSPLHFGNGTRLTVT.

This rearrangement joins TRBV10-3 to TRBJ2-7, with 11 bases aligning to TRBD1. The CDR3 is made up of 13 amino acids. Germline V gene lookup returns CDR1 ENHRY and CDR2 SYGVKD. Trimming removed 7 bases from V and 5 bases from J; junction bases left unmatched: 4. The CDR3, as DNA: TGTGCCATCACCGGGACAGGGGGTGACGAGCAGTACTTC. Amino acid sequence: CAITGTGGDEQYF.

The gene calls are TRBV28 and TRBJ1-2; a possible D gene is TRBD1 (5 bases). V was shortened by 5 bases and J by 3 bases, with 16 bases between the two germline ends. Germline V gene data show CDR1 as MDHEN and CDR2 as SYDVKM. The CDR3 covers 15 residues. CDR3 DNA: TGTGCCAGCAGTCCCCAGACAGCCGGAGACTATGGCTACACCTTC. Residues: CASSPQTAGDYGYTF.

This chain links TRBV7-6 with TRBJ1-2, with D unresolved. V was trimmed by 2 bases and J by 0 bases, leaving 10 bases between them. The V gene's germline CDR1 is SGHVS and CDR2 FNYEAQ. The CDR3 is 15 residues long. The CDR3 reads CASSLTERSNYGYTF. The CDR3 DNA follows: TGTGCCAGCAGCTTAACGGAGCGGTCTAACTATGGCTACACCTTC.

The sample holds one count of this clone. V and J are TRBV11-2 and TRBJ2-5, with D possibly matching TRBD2 (5 bases). V was pared by 4 bases and J by 1 base, with 13 bases between. The germline V gene has CDR1 SGHAT and CDR2 FQNNGV. The CDR3 spans 15 residues. CDR3 sequence reads: CASSSLPGSQETQYF. CDR3 nucleotide sequence: TGTGCCAGCAGCTCCCTACCGGGGAGCCAAGAGACCCAGTACTTC. Filled out from reference TRBV11-2 and TRBJ2-5, the complete variable domain reads EAGVAQSPRYKIIEKRQSVAFWCNPISGHATLYWYQQILGQGPKLLIQFQNNGVVDDSQLPKDRFSAERLKGVDSTLKIQPAKLEDSAVYLCASSSLPGSQETQYFGPGTRLLVL.

This chain joins TRBV10-3 and TRBJ1-1, with D unclear. Germline CDR1 ENHRY, CDR2 SYGVKD. CDR3 length: 14 residues. Deletions cut 2 bases from V and 2 bases from J, with 9 bases between. CDR3 DNA sequence: TGTGCCATCAGTGAGCGGTCGAGCAACACTGAAGCTTTCTTT. Its protein product is CAISERSSNTEAFF.

This rearrangement joins TRBV7-2 to TRBJ1-5, with D unclear. The V and J ends lost 6 bases and 5 bases respectively, with 11 bases between them. This CDR3 comprises 13 residues. The germline CDR1 and CDR2 sequences are SGHTA and FQGNSA. The CDR3 sequence: CASRISEYQPQHF. CDR3 bases: TGTGCCAGCAGAATCTCTGAGTATCAGCCCCAGCATTTT.